The rows below give T cell receptor beta chains drawn from one sample of a study of T cell responses to AZD1222 COVID-19 vaccine. The protocol was immunoSEQ multiplex PCR, while the TCRdb copy is restricted to in-frame clones and leaves out a portion. The data contain roughly 250,000 clones, approximately 95% of them seen just once; the ten biggest clones take up 0.5% to 0.65%. The sequencing here drew on peripheral blood, taken on day 0 of AZD1222 vaccination. Every receptor here comes from an adult in good health. Both conserved end residues are part of each CDR3. Fields, in order: V gene, J gene, CDR3 length, CDR3 protein.

>TRBV3-1/TRBV3-2|TRBJ2-1|16
CASSPSGPIMGNEQFF
>TRBV28|TRBJ1-2|14
CASSSGAKNYGYTF
>TRBV5-4|TRBJ2-5|17
CASSLGGLAGGPETQYF
>TRBV25-1|TRBJ2-3|15
CASSPPGLSTDTQYF
>TRBV28|TRBJ1-5|14
CASRPRVSNQPQHF
>TRBV7-3|TRBJ1-4|17
CASSFGQGAKGNEKLFF
>TRBV19|TRBJ1-1|15
CASSYGGTGRAEAFF
>TRBV11-2|TRBJ2-7|16
CASSDLYVAGDHEQYF
>TRBV4-1|TRBJ2-3|12
CASSPERENKYF
>TRBV30|TRBJ2-1|12
CAWSALHNEQFF
>TRBV25-1|TRBJ1-3|14
CASSVEFSGNTIYF
>TRBV2|TRBJ2-2|18
CASSVGLAGGPNTGELFF
>TRBV3-1/TRBV3-2|TRBJ1-1|14
CASSQLQGNTEAFF
>TRBV3-1/TRBV3-2|TRBJ1-1|12
CASSSGFIEAFF
>TRBV7-9|TRBJ1-5|15
CASSLGRETNQPQHF
>TRBV7-2|TRBJ2-7|15
CASSTHGTLLGEQYF
>TRBV19|TRBJ1-6|15
CASRVRDKTNSPLHF
>TRBV6-6|TRBJ1-2|16
CASSSRTGGGNYGYTF
>TRBV5-4|TRBJ1-2|15
CASRSPTELDYGYTF
>TRBV19|TRBJ2-1|15
CASSSSLAAYNEQFF
>TRBV14|TRBJ1-6|15
CASSLRQGFTSPLHF
>TRBV28|TRBJ2-7|13
CASSSLPGNEQYF
>TRBV2|TRBJ1-4|15
CASRTQSGTNEKLFF
>TRBV6-6|TRBJ2-7|12
CASSWDSYEQYF
>TRBV7-8|TRBJ1-6|14
CASSFSPRDSPLHF
>TRBV7-8|TRBJ1-1|15
CASSGGGGGRTEAFF
>TRBV7-9|TRBJ2-7|16
CASSPGIPGGTYEQYF
>TRBV6-5|TRBJ1-5|14
CASLGWAGNQPQHF
>TRBV9|TRBJ2-2|14
CASSTQLSTGELFF
>TRBV28|TRBJ1-2|12
CASSGQGYGYTF
>TRBV3-1/TRBV3-2|TRBJ1-1|12
CASSQVETEAFF
>TRBV3-1/TRBV3-2|TRBJ2-4|15
CASSQDLRDGGIQYF
>TRBV4-1|TRBJ2-1|15
CASSIGGRSYNEQFF
>TRBV7-2|TRBJ1-5|14
CASSLGTALGPQHF
>TRBV7-8|TRBJ2-5|14
CASSPGTGAETQYF
>TRBV5-1|TRBJ1-1|14
CASSLEGARTEAFF
>TRBV5-1|TRBJ2-7|14
CASSLAGQAYEQYF
>TRBV19|TRBJ1-4|15
CASRTGAATNEKLFF
>TRBV15|TRBJ2-7|15
CATSREGLLMHEQYF
>TRBV24-1|TRBJ1-1|12
CATSDRDTEAFF
>TRBV6-6|TRBJ2-7|14
CASSYGTSWSEQYF
>TRBV24-1|TRBJ2-7|14
CATSDVGQPGEQYF
>TRBV19|TRBJ1-5|15
CASSLQGSPNQPQHF
>TRBV28|TRBJ1-2|12
CASSETKYGYTF
>TRBV28|TRBJ1-6|16
CASSFPQGEGGSPLHF
>TRBV28|TRBJ2-5|15
CASSSPGHPQETQYF
>TRBV19|TRBJ2-2|12
CASSLAGGELFF
>TRBV3-1/TRBV3-2|TRBJ1-1|14
CASSPTGGASEAFF
>TRBV5-1|TRBJ2-1|15
CASRGGSPTYNEQFF
>TRBV19|TRBJ2-3|15
CASSIDLAFTDTQYF
>TRBV5-1|TRBJ1-4|17
CASSSTPAGGPNEKLFF
>TRBV7-9|TRBJ1-2|15
CASRPDRGDFYGYTF
>TRBV27|TRBJ2-2|16
CASSSRSGVGTGELFF
>TRBV11-2|TRBJ1-5|13
CASSLEPGGSQHF
>TRBV28|TRBJ1-4|14
CASGSGTGPEKLFF
>TRBV5-4|TRBJ1-4|17
CASSLEGGQAVVEKLFF
>TRBV6-6|TRBJ1-3|14
CASSYEHSGNTIYF
>TRBV9|TRBJ2-2|14
CASSVGQGSGELFF
>TRBV7-2|TRBJ2-3|14
CASSLARDTDTQYF